This TCR beta chain was sequenced during a study of blood T cell repertoires in COVID-19. Turning to the study itself: COVID-19 samples from acute and convalescent phases originated in the United States, Italy and Spain. Sample material is recorded as cDNA or gDNA derived from T cells, B-cell-depleted T cells, or PBMCs.

In the original analysis: The assay estimated nucleated cells by amplifying reference gene primers. Only in-frame clones appear in the TCRdb table, and some are missing; sequencing was by immunoSEQ multiplex PCR. That table furnishes V, J and clone size, whereas the DNA furnished D and trimming. Of more than 45,000 clones listed, roughly nine tenths are singletons. J was trimmed by 5 bases and V by 6 bases; bases with no gene match: 4. Germline values: CDR1 SNHLY, CDR2 FYNNEI. The CDR3 totals 13 residues. What was sequenced was peripheral blood. The clonotype originates from a human donor in a cohort sampled during active COVID-19. The chain uses TRBV2 and TRBJ1-2; TRBD1 matches at 9 bases. In nucleotides, the CDR3 is TGTGCCAGCAGGACTGGGACAGGGTATGGCTACACCTTC. This translates into CASRTGTGYGYTF.